This TCR beta chain stems from a study of response to subunit inactivated influenza vaccine. TCRdb analysed the RT-PCR reads with MiXCR anew, one entry per CDR3 protein. This sample yields just under 550,000 distinct CDR3 sequences, of which approximately 20% are seen a single time; about 3% belongs to the top ten. Regarding the study as a whole: Authors suggested few new T cells are recruited by each seasonal influenza vaccination.

This clonotype was recorded many times. Its matching antigen is unknown. The CDR3 length is 13 residues. Trimming cost V 2 bases and J 4 bases; bases outside gene matches: 3. The germline CDR1 and CDR2 sequences are SQVTM and ANQGSEA. This same sample was also taken into another study, of T cells expressing NK-cell markers. That source reports: Production of TCR beta cDNA relied on 5'RACE template switching with UMIs. TCR beta repertoires came from sorted CD3+CD56+NKG2C+, CD3+CD56+NKG2C- and CD3+CD56-NKG2C+ T cells. The study sequenced eight donors, seven HCMV-seropositive and one seronegative. Where several donors were concerned, these clonotypes also led the CD3+CD56-NKG2C+ fraction.

The sequence was collected from a man over 45 who received an inactivated influenza vaccine. The chain recombines TRBV29-1 with TRBJ2-5, with 8 bases aligning to TRBD2. Sequenced material: CD4+ T cells sorted from PBMCs, taken approximately 12 days after vaccination. CDR3 loop: CSVERGGAETQYF. The CDR3 DNA sequence: TGCAGCGTTGAACGGGGGGGCGCAGAGACCCAGTACTTC.